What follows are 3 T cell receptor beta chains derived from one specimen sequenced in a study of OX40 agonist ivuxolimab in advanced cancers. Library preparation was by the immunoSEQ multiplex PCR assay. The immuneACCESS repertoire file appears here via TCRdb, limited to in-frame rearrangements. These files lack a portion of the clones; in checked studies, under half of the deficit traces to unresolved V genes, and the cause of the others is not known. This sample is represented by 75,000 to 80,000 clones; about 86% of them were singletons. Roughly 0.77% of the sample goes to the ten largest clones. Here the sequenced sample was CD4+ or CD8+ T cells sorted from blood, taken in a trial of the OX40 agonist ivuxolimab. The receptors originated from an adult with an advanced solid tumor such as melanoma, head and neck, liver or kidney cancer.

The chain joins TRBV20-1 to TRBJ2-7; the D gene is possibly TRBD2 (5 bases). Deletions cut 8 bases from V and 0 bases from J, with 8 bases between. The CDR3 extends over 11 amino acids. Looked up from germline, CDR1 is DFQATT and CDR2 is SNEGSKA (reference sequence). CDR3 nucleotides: TGCAGTAGCGGTATCTCCTACGAGCAGTACTTC. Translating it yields CSSGISYEQYF.

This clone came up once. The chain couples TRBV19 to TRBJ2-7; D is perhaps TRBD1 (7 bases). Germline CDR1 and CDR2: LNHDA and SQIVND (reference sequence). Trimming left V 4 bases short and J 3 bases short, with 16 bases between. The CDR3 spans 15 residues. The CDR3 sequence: CASSRRQGGVYEQYF. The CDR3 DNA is TGTGCCAGTAGTAGAAGACAGGGAGGCGTCTACGAGCAGTACTTC.

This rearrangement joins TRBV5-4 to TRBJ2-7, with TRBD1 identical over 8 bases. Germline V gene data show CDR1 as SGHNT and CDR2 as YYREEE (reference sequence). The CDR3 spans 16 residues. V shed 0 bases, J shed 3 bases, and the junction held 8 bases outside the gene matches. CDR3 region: CASSLGLGQGNYEQYF. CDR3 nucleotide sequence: TGTGCCAGCAGCTTGGGTTTAGGACAGGGCAACTACGAGCAGTACTTC.